Listed below are T cell receptor beta chains from one sample, sequenced in a study of shared clonotypes between healthy human individuals. Profiled with immunoSEQ multiplex PCR; TCRdb holds only in-frame clones, not every one. This table has 700,000 or so clones, around 72% appearing once. The sample was memory CD4+ T cells sorted from blood. The source of these receptors is a woman in her 30s in good health. Both conserved end residues are trimmed from each CDR3.

length	V	J	CDR3
16	TRBV27	TRBJ2-1	ASSLSGLTRGSHNEQF
13	TRBV29-1	TRBJ2-1	SVEDLASSYNEQF
11	TRBV27	TRBJ1-5	ASSLYRGQPQH
9	TRBV29-1	TRBJ1-1	SAGQTYEAF
12	TRBV19	TRBJ2-5	ASSTGKSTETQY
13	TRBV5-8	TRBJ2-1	ASSLVQRDSGEQF
14	TRBV6-5	TRBJ2-1	ASSYLNAPSGDEQF
18	TRBV28	TRBJ2-1	ASRSPPGTSGSGSYNEQF
12	TRBV5-4	TRBJ2-1	ASSSSSGDNEQF
11	TRBV11-1	TRBJ2-3	ASSLRGTDTQY
13	TRBV5-4	TRBJ2-1	ASSRYGLGNNEQF
13	TRBV4-2	TRBJ2-7	ASSQDWGDAYEQY
13	TRBV15	TRBJ1-5	ATSGKGRLNQPQH
14	TRBV2	TRBJ2-1	ASSVTLGQGRREQF
13	TRBV7-3	TRBJ2-3	ASSLGTSGLDTQY
13	TRBV5-4	TRBJ1-4	ASSAFGDSNEKLF
13	TRBV11-1	TRBJ2-5	ASSSPTSGQETQY
11	TRBV10-3	TRBJ2-7	AIRRDSSYEQY
13	TRBV27	TRBJ2-1	ASSLVRSSHNEQF
11	TRBV2	TRBJ1-1	ASRAGTSTEAF
10	TRBV30	TRBJ2-7	AWSVSQHEQY
13	TRBV9	TRBJ2-2	ASSGGTPGYGELF
13	TRBV7-9	TRBJ2-5	ASSLGSRDLETQY
11	TRBV6-5	TRBJ1-1	ASTYSQTTEAF
12	TRBV2	TRBJ1-1	ASSERGGNTEAF
10	TRBV11-2	TRBJ2-3	ASSPTTDTQY
13	TRBV5-1	TRBJ2-3	ASSFGGASTDTQY
14	TRBV12-1	TRBJ1-2	ASSLVRDRACEGYT
13	TRBV2	TRBJ2-3	ASSGLAGTLHTQY